The 11 T cell receptor beta chains listed next were all sequenced from one sample in a study of technical replicates of blood from a handful of donors. Sequenced by immunoSEQ multiplex PCR; TCRdb stores in-frame clones only, minus some. The sample has roughly 68,000 clones, approximately 91% seen once. The source material was PBMCs. The receptor source for this set is a human donor in good health. Some clones in this sample may be carry-over from other donors' samples.

V usage is TRBV5-1 and J usage is TRBJ2-1; 7 positions agree with TRBD1. Trimming took 2 bases from V and 6 from J; bases not matched to a gene: 5. Germline lookup yields CDR1 SGHRS and CDR2 YFSETQ. The CDR3 runs 14 residues. The CDR3 protein is CASSFRDSTNEQFF. CDR3 DNA: TGCGCCAGCAGCTTCCGGGACAGTACCAATGAGCAGTTCTTC. Using reference TRBV5-1 and TRBJ2-1 for the parts outside the CDR3, the full variable domain is KAGVTQTPRYLIKTRGQQVTLSCSPISGHRSVSWYQQTPGQGLQFLFEYFSETQRNKGNFPGRFSGRQFSNSRSEMNVSTLELGDSALYLCASSFRDSTNEQFFGPGTRLTVL.

The chain recombines TRBV19 with TRBJ2-1; TRBD1 is a possible D gene (6 bases). CDR3 length: 13 amino acids. V was cut by 7 bases and J by 3 bases, with 10 bases left in between. From germline, CDR1 is LNHDA and CDR2 SQIVND (reference sequence). CDR3 region: CASKGDIYNEQFF. The CDR3 DNA follows: TGTGCCAGTAAGGGGGACATCTACAATGAGCAGTTCTTC.

The rearrangement joins TRBV15 to TRBJ1-3, with a possible D match to TRBD1 (5 bases). V lost 6 bases and J 2 bases, leaving 11 bases between the germline ends. Looked up from germline, CDR1 is LNHNV and CDR2 is YYDKDF (reference sequence). There are 14 residues in the CDR3. The CDR3 coding sequence is TGTGCCACCAGACCGCCGGGGGCTGGAAACACCATATATTTT. This translates into CATRPPGAGNTIYF.

The V gene is TRBV5-8, the J gene TRBJ2-1; TRBD2 might be the D (5 bases). In germline, CDR1 is SGHTS, CDR2 YDEGEE. V lost 2 bases and J 3 bases, leaving 12 bases between the germline ends. The CDR3 totals 15 residues. This CDR3 is CASSFRTGNYNEQFF. In DNA form, the CDR3 reads TGTGCCAGCAGCTTTCGGACGGGAAACTACAATGAGCAGTTCTTC. Looking up the rest from reference TRBV5-8 and TRBJ2-1 gives the full variable domain: EAGVTQSPTHLIKTRGQQATLRCSPISGHTSVYWYQQALGLGLQFLLWYDEGEERNRGNFPPRFSGRQFPNYSSELNVNALELEDSALYLCASSFRTGNYNEQFFGPGTRLTVL.

The chain has TRBV13 and TRBJ1-6, with TRBD1 matching over 7 bases. The germline CDR1 and CDR2 sequences are PRHDT and FYEKMQ (reference sequence). The CDR3 extends over 17 amino acids. V lost 5 bases to trimming and J lost 9 bases; unmatched junction nucleotides: 16. The CDR3: CASSPATGNPYGSPLHF. CDR3 sequence (DNA): TGTGCCAGCAGCCCCGCGACAGGGAACCCCTATGGTTCACCCCTCCACTTT. Using reference TRBV13 and TRBJ1-6 for the parts outside the CDR3, the full variable domain is AAGVIQSPRHLIKEKRETATLKCYPIPRHDTVYWYQQGPGQDPQFLISFYEKMQSDKGSIPDRFSAQQFSDYHSELNMSSLELGDSALYFCASSPATGNPYGSPLHFGNGTRLTVT.

CDR3 bases: TGTGCCAGCAGCTTGCGGACAGGCCTGAACACTGAAGCTTTCTTT. Translation gives CASSLRTGLNTEAFF. The gene calls are TRBV7-2 and TRBJ1-1; 7 nucleotides line up with TRBD1. This CDR3 is 15 amino acids long. J was trimmed by 0 bases and V by 3 bases; bases with no gene match: 4. From germline, CDR1 is SGHTA and CDR2 FQGNSA.

This rearrangement joins TRBV7-8 to TRBJ1-1; TRBD1 matches 7 bases. Trimming took 5 bases from V and 1 from J; bases not matched to a gene: 4. Germline V gene data show CDR1 as SGHVS and CDR2 as FQNEAQ. CDR3 size: 14 residues. CDR3 coding DNA: TGTGCCAGCAGCACCGACAGGGAGAACACTGAAGCTTTCTTT. It codes for CASSTDRENTEAFF.

The rearrangement links TRBV5-5 to TRBJ1-2; 8 bases map to TRBD1. V lost 4 bases and J lost 8; bases outside the gene matches: 7. The CDR3 totals 13 residues. Germline CDR1 reads SGHKS; CDR2 reads YYEKEE (reference sequence). The CDR3: CASSDRGLLGYTF. The CDR3 DNA follows: TGTGCCAGCAGCGACAGGGGTCTCTTGGGCTACACCTTC.

The rearrangement joins TRBV4-3 to TRBJ2-2, with no clear D. The CDR3 spans 14 residues. Germline V gene data show CDR1 as LGHNA and CDR2 as YSLEER. Trimming shortened V by 0 bases and J by 5 bases, and 7 bases separated the two germline ends. For the CDR3, the DNA is TGCGCCAGCAGCCAAGATCTGCGTACCGGGGAGCTGTTTTTT. It is translated as CASSQDLRTGELFF.

This clone was counted once. This sequence joins TRBV6-1 and TRBJ1-6, with TRBD1 identical over 10 bases. The CDR3 spans 17 residues. Trimming at V came to 3 bases and at J to 6 bases, leaving 8 bases not matched to a gene. Germline V CDR1 and CDR2: MNHNS, SASEGT. The chain's CDR3 is CASSEATGGFGNSPLHF. CDR3 sequence (DNA): TGTGCCAGCAGTGAGGCGACAGGGGGCTTCGGTAATTCACCCCTCCACTTT.

J is TRBJ1-2 and V is TRBV7-2; the D gene is possibly TRBD1 (6 bases). This CDR3 has 14 residues. Germline CDR1 is SGHTA and CDR2 is FQGNSA. V lost 2 bases and J lost 2, with 9 bases in between. CDR3 protein: CASSLTGTNYGYTF. As DNA, the CDR3 is TGTGCCAGCAGCTTAACAGGGACCAACTATGGCTACACCTTC.